The 9 T cell receptor beta chains below were found in one sample sequenced in a study of OX40 agonist ivuxolimab in advanced cancers. The library was prepared using the immunoSEQ multiplex PCR assay. What TCRdb holds here is the immuneACCESS table cut down to in-frame rearrangements. Part of the clones is not present; checked against another copy, under half of the missing clones reflect an unresolved V gene, and the others are unexplained. Across this sample there are about 61,000 clones, with around 83% seen only once. Around 3.5% of the sample rests with the top ten. The source was CD4+ or CD8+ T cells sorted from blood, collected in a trial of the OX40 agonist ivuxolimab. The receptors come from an adult with an advanced solid tumor such as melanoma, head and neck, liver or kidney cancer.

V gene TRBV7-6 combines with J gene TRBJ1-4; no reliable D call. The CDR3 totals 15 residues. Germline lookup yields CDR1 SGHVS and CDR2 FNYEAQ. Trimming left V 2 bases short and J 7 bases short, with 14 bases between. This chain's CDR3 is CASSLTQQYGEKLFF. The CDR3 nucleotides are TGTGCCAGCAGCTTAACCCAACAGTATGGTGAAAAACTGTTTTTT.

The V and J genes are TRBV4-1 and TRBJ2-3, with D perhaps matching TRBD1 (5 bases). V dropped 4 bases and J dropped 2 bases, with 22 bases sitting between them. The CDR3 length is 18 residues. Germline V gives CDR1 MGHRA, CDR2 YSYEKL. The CDR3 loop is CASSPGIGAPTSTDTQYF. In nucleotides, the CDR3 is TGCGCCAGCAGCCCGGGTATAGGGGCCCCTACCTCCACAGATACGCAGTATTTT.

V and J are TRBV10-3 and TRBJ2-3, with 8 positions matching TRBD1. The CDR3 has 15 residues. The germline CDR1 and CDR2 sequences are ENHRY and SYGVKD. V shed 2 bases, J shed 6 bases, and the junction held 7 bases outside the gene matches. DNA of the CDR3: TGTGCCATCAGTGAGGTGACAGGGGCATCCGATACGCAGTATTTT. As protein: CAISEVTGASDTQYF.

The J gene is TRBJ1-1, the V gene TRBV28; D gene uncertain. CDR1 and CDR2 (germline): MDHEN, SYDVKM. The V and J ends lost 7 bases and 1 base respectively, with 7 bases between them. The CDR3 is 12 amino acids. As DNA, the CDR3 is TGTGCCAGCATAGGGCAGAACACTGAAGCTTTCTTT. Its translation: CASIGQNTEAFF.

The V gene is TRBV7-2, the J gene TRBJ2-7, with 7 bases aligning to TRBD1. CDR3 length equals 15 residues. Germline trimming cut 4 bases from V and 3 bases from J; bases unmatched to any gene: 9. CDR1 is SGHTA and CDR2 is FQGNSA in the germline V gene. The chain's CDR3 is CASSSPSGTVYEQYF. In nucleotides, the CDR3 is TGTGCCAGCAGCTCCCCCTCCGGGACAGTCTACGAGCAGTACTTC.

This clone was counted between two and nine times. The V call is TRBV6-5, the J call TRBJ1-1; possible D gene TRBD1, 6 bases. Per the germline V gene, CDR1 is MNHEY and CDR2 is SVGAGI. Trimming left V 5 bases short and J 4 bases short, with 14 bases between. The CDR3 totals 14 residues. The chain's CDR3 is CASSRNREGTEAFF. The CDR3 nucleotides read TGTGCCAGCAGTAGAAACAGGGAGGGCACTGAAGCTTTCTTT.

The chain uses TRBV7-9 and TRBJ2-6, with a tentative D call TRBD2 (6 bases). Germline CDR1 SEHNR, CDR2 FQNEAQ (reference sequence). This CDR3 has 16 residues. The germline V and J ends were trimmed by 4 bases and 1 base, with 11 bases remaining between them. The CDR3 sequence is CASSWWRASGANVLTF. CDR3 DNA: TGTGCCAGCAGCTGGTGGAGGGCTTCTGGGGCCAACGTCCTGACTTTC.

The rearrangement uses TRBV10-3 and TRBJ2-7; 9 nucleotides match TRBD1. CDR3 size: 15 residues. Germline trimming cut 4 bases from V and 3 bases from J; bases unmatched to any gene: 7. The germline CDR1 and CDR2 sequences are ENHRY and SYGVKD. In DNA, the CDR3 is TGTGCCATCAGTGGGTCCGGGACAGGGTTCTACGAGCAGTACTTC. This codes for CAISGSGTGFYEQYF.

The chain is built from TRBV19 and TRBJ1-2, with D maybe TRBD1 (6 bases). Trimming cost V 4 bases and J 8 bases, with 14 bases left between them. The CDR3 consists of 13 residues. Germline values: CDR1 LNHDA, CDR2 SQIVND (reference sequence). The CDR3 DNA reads TGTGCCAGTAGTACTGACAGGATGGGGGGCTACACCTTC. Its protein is CASSTDRMGGYTF.